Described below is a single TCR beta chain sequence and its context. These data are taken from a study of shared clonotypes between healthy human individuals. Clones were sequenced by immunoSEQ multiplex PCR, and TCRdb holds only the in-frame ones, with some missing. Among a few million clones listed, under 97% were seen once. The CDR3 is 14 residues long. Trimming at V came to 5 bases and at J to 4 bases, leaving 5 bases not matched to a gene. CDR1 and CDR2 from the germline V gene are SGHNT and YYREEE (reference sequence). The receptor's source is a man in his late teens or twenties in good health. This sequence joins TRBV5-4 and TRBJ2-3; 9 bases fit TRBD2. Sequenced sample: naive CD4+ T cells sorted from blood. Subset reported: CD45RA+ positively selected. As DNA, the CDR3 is TGTGCCAGCAGTAATAGCGGGGGCGCAGATACGCAGTATTTT. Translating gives CASSNSGGADTQYF.